The source of this T cell receptor (beta chain) is a study of spatial heterogeneity in lung cancer. As for the study in general: Samples came from 65 to 75 TRACERx patients with untreated early-stage lung cancer.

Every molecule of TCR cDNA had its own unique molecular identifier. TCRdb reprocessed the 5' RACE reads with MiXCR, giving one entry per CDR3 protein. This table has about 120,000 distinct CDR3 sequences, 9% to 15% appearing once. Germline values: CDR1 MNHEY, CDR2 SVGAGI. V was shortened by 2 bases and J by 4 bases, with 11 bases between the two germline ends. This CDR3 is built from 14 residues. Notes on the study in general: The appearance of ubiquitous expanded tumor TCRs in blood was greater at resection than follow-up.

Time point defined: blood at routine non-recurrence follow-up after resection. Whole RNA obtained from tumor, nontumor lung or frozen PBMC underwent sequencing without sorting. For this clonotype: Antigen unknown.

The receptor's source is a male donor with early-stage non-small cell lung cancer. This material consisted of PBMCs, taken at follow-up. This sequence joins TRBV6-5 and TRBJ2-5; no reliable D call. CDR3 region: CASSYGPSGETQYF. The CDR3 DNA reads TGTGCCAGCAGTTACGGCCCCTCGGGAGAGACCCAGTACTTC.